This T cell receptor beta chain was obtained from a study of T cell responses to AZD1222 COVID-19 vaccine. Some clones are missing from TCRdb's copy, which holds only in-frame ones; the method was immunoSEQ multiplex PCR. The table shows around 150,000 clones, with around 93% occurring only once. Whole-study results and caveats: Without day 14 samples, only post-peak T cell repertoires were studied. Breadth and depth of Spike-specific TCRs rose after two AZD1222 doses. Reportedly, nearly half of unique spike TCRs recognized epitopes outside B.1.351/B.1.1.7 mutations.

Concerning this clone itself: Its antigen is currently unknown.

Germline CDR1 is LNHNV and CDR2 is YYDKDF (reference sequence). This CDR3 has 13 residues. V was trimmed by 5 bases and J by 11 bases, leaving 15 bases between them. The sequence was obtained from an adult who received the AZD1222 COVID-19 vaccine. The rearrangement uses TRBV15 and TRBJ1-4; TRBD1 might be the D (6 bases). Sequencing was performed on peripheral blood, taken 28 days after the second AZD1222 dose. CDR3 sequence reads: CATSGRITGKLFF. The DNA of the CDR3 is TGTGCCACCAGCGGGAGAATTACAGGGAAACTGTTTTTT.